This entry lists 4 T cell receptor beta chains sequenced from one sample in a study of T cell changes during pregnancy in multiple sclerosis. Clones were read by immunoSEQ multiplex PCR, and TCRdb kept only the in-frame ones, dropping some. The profile shows fewer than 70,000 clones, 80% to 95% of them singletons. Specimen: peripheral blood, collected in the second trimester of pregnancy. The source is a female donor with multiple sclerosis, enrolled in a pregnancy study.

V is TRBV28 and J is TRBJ2-7; possible D gene TRBD2, 6 bases. V lost 4 bases and J 3 bases, leaving 7 bases between the germline ends. The CDR3 length is 12 residues. Germline V gene lookup returns CDR1 MDHEN and CDR2 SYDVKM. The CDR3 spells CASSSGVYEQYF. In DNA form, the CDR3 reads TGTGCCAGCAGTTCGGGAGTCTACGAGCAGTACTTC. The variable domain in full, with the rest retrieved from reference TRBV28 and TRBJ2-7, is DVKVTQSSRYLVKRTGEKVFLECVQDMDHENMFWYRQDPGLGLRLIYFSYDVKMKEKGDIPEGYSVSREKKERFSLILESASTNQTSMYLCASSSGVYEQYFGPGTRLTVT.

This chain links TRBV5-1 with TRBJ2-5; 10 bases map to TRBD2. This CDR3 region has 14 residues. With 8 bases clipped from V and 6 bases from J, the junction kept 10 bases outside the gene matches. Germline V CDR1 and CDR2: SGHRS, YFSETQ. The CDR3 DNA reads as TGCGCCAGTAGGAGCGGGGGGGACGGAAAGACCCAGTACTTC. Protein: CASRSGGDGKTQYF.

The rearrangement links TRBV10-2 to TRBJ2-7; the match to TRBD2 covers 11 bases. The CDR3 contains 16 residues. Per the germline V gene, CDR1 is WSHSY and CDR2 is SAAADI. The V segment lost 6 bases and the J segment 1 base; nucleotides outside the gene matches: 8. The DNA of the CDR3 is TGCGCCAGCAGCCCTACTCGACTAGCGGGATCCTACGAGCAGTACTTC. Protein sequence: CASSPTRLAGSYEQYF.

The rearrangement uses TRBV5-1 and TRBJ1-1; D is unclear. V was trimmed by 3 bases and J by 0 bases, leaving 12 bases between them. Germline V gene lookup returns CDR1 SGHRS and CDR2 YFSETQ. The CDR3 runs to 15 residues. The CDR3 reads CASSYERVMNTEAFF. CDR3 bases: TGCGCCAGCAGCTATGAGAGGGTCATGAACACTGAAGCTTTCTTT.